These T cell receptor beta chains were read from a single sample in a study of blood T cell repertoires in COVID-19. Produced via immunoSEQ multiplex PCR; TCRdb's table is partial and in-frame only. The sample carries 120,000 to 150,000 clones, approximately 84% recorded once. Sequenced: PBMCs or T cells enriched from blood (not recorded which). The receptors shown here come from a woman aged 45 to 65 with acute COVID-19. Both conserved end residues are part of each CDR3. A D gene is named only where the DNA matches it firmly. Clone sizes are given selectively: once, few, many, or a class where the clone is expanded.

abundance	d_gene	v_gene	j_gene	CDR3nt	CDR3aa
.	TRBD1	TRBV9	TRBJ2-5	TGTGCCAGCAGCGCGGGACAGCCCCAAGAGACCCAGTACTTC	CASSAGQPQETQYF
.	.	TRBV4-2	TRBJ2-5	TGTGCCAGCAGCTGGGGAGGGGGTGGAGAGACCCAGTACTTC	CASSWGGGGETQYF
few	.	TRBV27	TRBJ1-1	TGTGCCAGCAGACCCTTAGATGCAGGGGCGAACACTGAAGCTTTCTTT	CASRPLDAGANTEAFF
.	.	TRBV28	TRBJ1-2	TGTGCCAGCAGTTTCGGGGGGCCGGGGCACTATGGCTACACCTTC	CASSFGGPGHYGYTF
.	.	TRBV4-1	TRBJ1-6	TGCGCCAGCAGCCGTATCTTCGGGTTTTCACCCCTCCACTTT	CASSRIFGFSPLHF
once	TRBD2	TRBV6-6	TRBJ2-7	TGTGCCAGCAGATTAGCGGGAGCTGTCGAGCAGTACTTC	CASRLAGAVEQYF
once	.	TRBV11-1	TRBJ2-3	TGTGCCAGCAGCTTAGCGCCGAGGGATACGCAGTATTTT	CASSLAPRDTQYF
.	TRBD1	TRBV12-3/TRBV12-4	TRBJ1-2	TGTGCCAGCAGTGGACAGGTTGTCGTTGGCTACACCTTC	CASSGQVVVGYTF
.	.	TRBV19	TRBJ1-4	TGTGCCAGTACCTATGCAGGGATTGCAACTAATGAAAAACTGTTTTTT	CASTYAGIATNEKLFF
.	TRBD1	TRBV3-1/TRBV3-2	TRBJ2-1	TGTGCCAGCAGCCGACAGGGCCATGAGCAGTTCTTC	CASSRQGHEQFF
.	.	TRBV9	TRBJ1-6	TGTGCCAGCAGCGTAGTACAGGGAGATTCACCCCTCCACTTT	CASSVVQGDSPLHF
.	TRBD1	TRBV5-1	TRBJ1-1	TGCGCCAGCAGCGCCGAGGGACAGGCCGAAACTGAAGCTTTCTTT	CASSAEGQAETEAFF
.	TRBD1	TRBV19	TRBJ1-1	TGTGCCAGTAGTAGCCGACAGGGAAACACTGAAGCTTTCTTT	CASSSRQGNTEAFF
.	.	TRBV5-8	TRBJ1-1	TGTGCCGCCGGGAGGCAGTCGAACACTGAAGCTTTCTTT	CAAGRQSNTEAFF
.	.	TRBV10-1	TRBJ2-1	TGCGCCAGCTGGAGGGGTGGTGAGCAGTTCTTC	CASWRGGEQFF
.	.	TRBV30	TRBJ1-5	TGTGCCTGGAGTGATTTGGGGGGATCCAATCAGCCCCAGCATTTT	CAWSDLGGSNQPQHF
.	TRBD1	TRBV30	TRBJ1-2	TGTGCCTGGAGTGTGGGGACAGAGATTTATGGCTACACCTTC	CAWSVGTEIYGYTF
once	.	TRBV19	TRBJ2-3	TGTGCCAGTAGTATTGGGGGGTCGGCGGCGAGCACAGATACGCAGTATTTT	CASSIGGSAASTDTQYF
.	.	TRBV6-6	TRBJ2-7	TGTGCCAGCAACAGCGGGCAGACCTACGAGCAGTACTTC	CASNSGQTYEQYF
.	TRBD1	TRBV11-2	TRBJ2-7	TGTGCCAGCAGCTTAAACAGGGGTGCGTACGAGCAGTACTTC	CASSLNRGAYEQYF
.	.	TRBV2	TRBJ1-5	TGTGCCAGCAGTGAATGGACCCACTCTCGACAGAGCAATCAGCCCCAGCATTTT	CASSEWTHSRQSNQPQHF
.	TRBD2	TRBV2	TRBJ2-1	TGTGCCAGCAGTGCCACTAGCGGCTCCTACAATGAGCAGTTCTTC	CASSATSGSYNEQFF
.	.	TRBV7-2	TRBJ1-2	TGTGCCAGCAGCTTTTCCGCCGGTGGCTACACCTTC	CASSFSAGGYTF
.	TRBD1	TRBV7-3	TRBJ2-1	TGTGCCAGCAGCTTACAGGGGGACGGCAATGAGCAGTTCTTC	CASSLQGDGNEQFF
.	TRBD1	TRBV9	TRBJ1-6	TGTGCCAGCAGCCCCCGGACAGGCAATTCACCCCTCCACTTT	CASSPRTGNSPLHF
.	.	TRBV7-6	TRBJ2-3	TGTGCCAGCAGCCTAAGCGCAGATACGCAGTATTTT	CASSLSADTQYF
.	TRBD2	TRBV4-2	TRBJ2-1	TGTGCCAGCAGCCAAGAGGAGGCGGGAGAGTACAATGAGCAGTTCTTC	CASSQEEAGEYNEQFF
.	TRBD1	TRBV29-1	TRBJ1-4	TGCAGCGTGTTCGGGACAGAGAATGAAAAACTGTTTTTT	CSVFGTENEKLFF